The clone carrying this TCR beta chain was recorded once. Its specificity is unknown. Original data processing: The detection floor for productive clonotype frequency was 2.59 x 10-5. Method: immunoSEQ multiplex PCR; TCRdb's copy keeps in-frame clones and lacks some. For V, J and clone size, that table is used; D and trimming come from the DNA. The table lists some 40,000 clones, 86% of them singletons. Germline assignment: CDR1 SGHTA and CDR2 FQGNSA. The CDR3 sequence is 16 residues long. V was clipped by 7 bases and J by 1 base; unmatched bases: 13. The data were obtained in a study of STAT5B mutations in CD4+ large granular lymphocyte leukemia. Overall study findings and caveats: Main leukemic clonotypes were patient-specific, but roughly 26% appeared at low frequency elsewhere. Compared with healthy controls (2/35), patient top clones favored TRBV06 (8/27). CD4-sorted patient repertoires seemed more clonal than healthy CD4+ repertoires.

The sample comprised CD4+ T cells from blood buffy coats. The chain is built from TRBV7-2 and TRBJ2-7, with 7 bases aligning to TRBD2. This sequence was found in a human donor in good health. CDR3 amino acids: CASMAHTGTISYEQYF. The CDR3 DNA sequence: TGTGCCAGCATGGCCCACACCGGGACTATTTCCTACGAGCAGTACTTC.